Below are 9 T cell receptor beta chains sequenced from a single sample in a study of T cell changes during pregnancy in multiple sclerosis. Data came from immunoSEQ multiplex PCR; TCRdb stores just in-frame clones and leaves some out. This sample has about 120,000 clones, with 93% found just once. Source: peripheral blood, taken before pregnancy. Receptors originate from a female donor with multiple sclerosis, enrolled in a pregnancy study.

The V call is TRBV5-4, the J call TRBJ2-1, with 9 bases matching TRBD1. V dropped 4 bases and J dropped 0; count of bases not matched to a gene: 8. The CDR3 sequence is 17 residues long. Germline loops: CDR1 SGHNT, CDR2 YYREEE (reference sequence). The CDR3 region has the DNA TGTGCCAGCAGCCTTATGGGACAGGGTTTCTCCTACAATGAGCAGTTCTTC. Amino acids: CASSLMGQGFSYNEQFF.

The CDR3 coding sequence is TGTGCCAGCAGTGAATCCAGGGCGAATGGCTACACCTTC. Protein product: CASSESRANGYTF. The chain has TRBV6-1 and TRBJ1-2; tentative D call: TRBD1 (5 bases). Germline V gives CDR1 MNHNS, CDR2 SASEGT. Trimming took off 2 bases at V and 6 bases at J, with 10 bases between the two ends. The CDR3 consists of 13 residues.

The CDR3 reads CASTGQGDTEAFF. As DNA, the CDR3 is TGTGCCAGCACCGGACAGGGGGACACTGAAGCTTTCTTT. The chain uses TRBV21-1 and TRBJ1-1; the listed D gene, TRBD1, was not tested against the DNA. TRBV21-1 is labeled a pseudogene. The length of the CDR3 is 13 residues.

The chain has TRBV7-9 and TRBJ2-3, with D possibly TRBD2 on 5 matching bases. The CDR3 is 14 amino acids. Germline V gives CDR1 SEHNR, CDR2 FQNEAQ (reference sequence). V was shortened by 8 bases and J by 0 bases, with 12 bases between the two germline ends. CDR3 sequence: CASGESHSTDTQYF. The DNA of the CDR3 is TGTGCCAGCGGGGAGTCCCATAGCACAGATACGCAGTATTTT. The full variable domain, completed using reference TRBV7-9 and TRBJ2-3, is DTGVSQNPRHKITKRGQNVTFRCDPISEHNRLYWYRQTLGQGPEFLTYFQNEAQLEKSRLLSDRFSAERPKGSFSTLEIQRTEQGDSAMYLCASGESHSTDTQYFGPGTRLTVL.

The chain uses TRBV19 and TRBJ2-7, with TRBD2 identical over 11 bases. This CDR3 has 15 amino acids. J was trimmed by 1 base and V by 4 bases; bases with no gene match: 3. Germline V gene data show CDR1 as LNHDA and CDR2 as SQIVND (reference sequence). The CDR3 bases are TGTGCCAGTAGTAAGACTAGCGGGAAATCCTACGAGCAGTACTTC. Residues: CASSKTSGKSYEQYF.

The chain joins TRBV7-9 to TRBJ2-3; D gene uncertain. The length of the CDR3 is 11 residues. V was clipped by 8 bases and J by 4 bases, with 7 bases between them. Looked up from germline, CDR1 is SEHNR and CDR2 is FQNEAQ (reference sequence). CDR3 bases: TGTGCCAGCTCACGGGCAGATACGCAGTATTTT. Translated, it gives CASSRADTQYF.

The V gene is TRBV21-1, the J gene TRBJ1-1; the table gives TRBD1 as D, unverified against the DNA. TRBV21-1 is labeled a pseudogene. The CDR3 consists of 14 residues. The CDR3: CASNSTAPNTEAFF. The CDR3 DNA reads TGTGCCAGCAACTCGACAGCCCCGAACACTGAAGCTTTCTTT.

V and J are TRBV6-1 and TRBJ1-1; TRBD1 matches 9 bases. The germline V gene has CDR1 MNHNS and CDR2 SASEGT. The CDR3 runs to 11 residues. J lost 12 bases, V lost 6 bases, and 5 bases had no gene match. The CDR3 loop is CASSMTGGTFF. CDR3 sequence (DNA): TGTGCCAGCAGCATGACAGGGGGAACTTTCTTT.

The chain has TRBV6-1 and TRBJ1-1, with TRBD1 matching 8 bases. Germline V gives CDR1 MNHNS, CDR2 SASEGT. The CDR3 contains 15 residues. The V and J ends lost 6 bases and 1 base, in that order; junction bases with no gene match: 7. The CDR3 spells CASRTQGAGNTEAFF. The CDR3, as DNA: TGTGCCAGCAGAACCCAGGGGGCGGGGAACACTGAAGCTTTCTTT.